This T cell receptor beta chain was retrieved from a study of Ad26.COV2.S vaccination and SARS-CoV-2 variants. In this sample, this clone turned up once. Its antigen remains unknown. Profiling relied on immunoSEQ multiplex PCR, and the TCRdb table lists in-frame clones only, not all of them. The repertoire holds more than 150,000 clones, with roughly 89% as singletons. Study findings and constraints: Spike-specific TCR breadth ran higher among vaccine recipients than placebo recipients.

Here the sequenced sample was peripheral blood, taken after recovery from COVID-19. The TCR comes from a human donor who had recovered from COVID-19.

The CDR3 DNA is TGTGCCAGTAGTATTGGAGGGGGAACCGGTGAAGCTTTCTTT. It translates to CASSIGGGTGEAFF. The chain has TRBV19 and TRBJ1-1, with D possibly matching TRBD1 (6 bases). The CDR3 spans 14 residues. Germline values: CDR1 LNHDA, CDR2 SQIVND (reference sequence). Deletions cut 3 bases from V and 7 bases from J, with 15 bases between. Full variable domain (missing parts from reference TRBV19 and TRBJ1-1): DGGITQSPKYLFRKEGQNVTLSCEQNLNHDAMYWYRQDPGQGLRLIYYSQIVNDFQKGDIAEGYSVSREKKESFPLTVTSAQKNPTAFYLCASSIGGGTGEAFFGQGTRLTVV.